This TCR beta chain was observed in a study of cytomegalovirus exposure and HLA in healthy donors. Germline CDR1 is SEHNR and CDR2 is FQNEAQ (reference sequence). The CDR3 spans 15 residues. V lost 2 bases to trimming and J lost 5 bases; unmatched junction nucleotides: 8. PCR was performed using 60 Vbeta and 13 Jbeta primers. Profiled with immunoSEQ multiplex PCR; TCRdb holds only in-frame clones, not every one. This sample contains about 200,000 clones. The chain combines TRBV7-9 with TRBJ2-7, with 8 bases aligning to TRBD2. The sequencing sample was made of PBMCs. This TCR derives from a girl aged 2-10 years in good health and CMV-seropositive. The CDR3 DNA follows: TGTGCCAGCAGCTTAAGGGGGACTAGTTGGCACGAGCAGTACTTC. It yields the protein CASSLRGTSWHEQYF.